These T cell receptor beta chains were read from a single sample in a study of OX40 agonist ivuxolimab in advanced cancers. The method was immunoSEQ multiplex PCR; TCRdb's version includes in-frame clones alone and lacks a portion of them. The sample yields about 67,000 clones, approximately 85% seen once. Sequenced material: CD4+ or CD8+ T cells sorted from blood, taken in a trial of the OX40 agonist ivuxolimab. Receptors were obtained from an adult with an advanced solid tumor such as melanoma, head and neck, liver or kidney cancer. Both conserved end residues are part of each CDR3. The order of the fields is V gene, J gene, clone size, D gene, CDR3 protein, CDR3 DNA. A D gene is named only where the DNA matches it firmly. Clone size appears in some rows only: once, few, many, or a class for an expanded clone.

v_gene: TRBV29-1; j_gene: TRBJ2-4; abundance: few; d_gene: TRBD1; CDR3aa: CSVGQGAGIQYF; CDR3nt: TGCAGCGTTGGACAGGGGGCCGGCATTCAGTACTTC
v_gene: TRBV27; j_gene: TRBJ2-5; abundance: NA; d_gene: NA; CDR3aa: CASSLMAAQETQYF; CDR3nt: TGTGCCAGCAGTTTAATGGCAGCACAAGAGACCCAGTACTTC
v_gene: TRBV2; j_gene: TRBJ1-6; abundance: NA; d_gene: NA; CDR3aa: CASKMGQNSPLHF; CDR3nt: TGTGCCAGCAAAATGGGACAAAATTCACCCCTCCACTTT
v_gene: TRBV5-4; j_gene: TRBJ2-5; abundance: NA; d_gene: TRBD2; CDR3aa: CATRGGAETQYF; CDR3nt: TGTGCCACCCGGGGGGGGGCAGAGACCCAGTACTTC
v_gene: TRBV29-1; j_gene: TRBJ2-3; abundance: once; d_gene: TRBD2; CDR3aa: CSVLKREGQDTQYF; CDR3nt: TGCAGCGTCCTGAAGCGGGAGGGCCAAGATACGCAGTATTTT
v_gene: TRBV11-3; j_gene: TRBJ2-1; abundance: once; d_gene: TRBD1; CDR3aa: CASSLNRGSNEQFF; CDR3nt: TGTGCCAGCAGCTTAAACAGGGGATCAAATGAGCAGTTCTTC
v_gene: TRBV2; j_gene: TRBJ1-1; abundance: NA; d_gene: NA; CDR3aa: CASSGYRSGTEAFF; CDR3nt: TGTGCCAGCAGTGGTTACAGGTCTGGCACTGAAGCTTTCTTT
v_gene: TRBV9; j_gene: TRBJ1-1; abundance: few; d_gene: TRBD1; CDR3aa: CASSEHRGTEAFF; CDR3nt: TGTGCCAGCAGCGAACACAGGGGGACTGAAGCTTTCTTT
v_gene: TRBV5-1; j_gene: TRBJ2-1; abundance: NA; d_gene: NA; CDR3aa: CASRTRGKRVSYNEQFF; CDR3nt: TGCGCCAGCAGAACCCGGGGGAAGCGGGTATCCTACAATGAGCAGTTCTTC
v_gene: TRBV7-7; j_gene: TRBJ1-4; abundance: NA; d_gene: TRBD1; CDR3aa: CASSPGTGDKKLFF; CDR3nt: TGTGCCAGCAGCCCCGGGACAGGGGACAAAAAACTGTTTTTT
v_gene: TRBV6-6; j_gene: TRBJ2-5; abundance: NA; d_gene: TRBD2; CDR3aa: CASSYYRTSGSETQYF; CDR3nt: TGTGCCAGCAGTTACTACAGGACTAGCGGGAGTGAGACCCAGTACTTC
v_gene: TRBV10-1; j_gene: TRBJ2-7; abundance: NA; d_gene: TRBD2; CDR3aa: CASSNMLAGGNEQYF; CDR3nt: TGCGCCAGCAGTAATATGCTAGCGGGAGGAAACGAGCAGTACTTC
v_gene: TRBV30; j_gene: TRBJ1-4; abundance: NA; d_gene: NA; CDR3aa: CAWSGRFNEKLFF; CDR3nt: TGTGCCTGGAGTGGCAGATTTAATGAAAAACTGTTTTTT
v_gene: TRBV12-5; j_gene: TRBJ2-3; abundance: NA; d_gene: NA; CDR3aa: CASGFADTQYF; CDR3nt: TGTGCTAGTGGTTTTGCAGATACGCAGTATTTT
v_gene: TRBV18; j_gene: TRBJ1-2; abundance: NA; d_gene: NA; CDR3aa: CASSPLQGKNYGYTF; CDR3nt: TGTGCCAGCTCACCATTACAGGGAAAAAACTATGGCTACACCTTC
v_gene: TRBV27; j_gene: TRBJ2-2; abundance: NA; d_gene: TRBD1; CDR3aa: CASSWDRNLNTGELFF; CDR3nt: TGTGCCAGCAGTTGGGACAGAAACCTAAACACCGGGGAGCTGTTTTTT
v_gene: TRBV28; j_gene: TRBJ1-2; abundance: NA; d_gene: TRBD1; CDR3aa: CASSGGQGAGLLTYGYTF; CDR3nt: TGTGCCAGCAGTGGCGGACAGGGGGCGGGACTCCTTACCTATGGCTACACCTTC
v_gene: TRBV2; j_gene: TRBJ1-4; abundance: NA; d_gene: NA; CDR3aa: CASSGQVATNEKLFF; CDR3nt: TGTGCCAGCAGTGGACAGGTGGCAACTAATGAAAAACTGTTTTTT
v_gene: TRBV6-5; j_gene: TRBJ2-2; abundance: NA; d_gene: TRBD1; CDR3aa: CASSYGTGGTGELFF; CDR3nt: TGTGCCAGCAGTTACGGGACAGGGGGCACCGGGGAGCTGTTTTTT
v_gene: TRBV30; j_gene: TRBJ2-5; abundance: NA; d_gene: NA; CDR3aa: CAWSPLDPSSQETQYF; CDR3nt: TGTGCCTGGAGTCCCCTTGACCCTAGTAGTCAAGAGACCCAGTACTTC
v_gene: TRBV5-8; j_gene: TRBJ2-5; abundance: few; d_gene: TRBD1; CDR3aa: CASTPGQGAWETQYF; CDR3nt: TGTGCCAGCACCCCGGGACAGGGGGCTTGGGAGACCCAGTACTTC
v_gene: TRBV6-6; j_gene: TRBJ2-2; abundance: once; d_gene: NA; CDR3aa: CASTSEGRDGELFF; CDR3nt: TGTGCCAGCACTTCGGAGGGCCGGGACGGGGAGCTGTTTTTT
v_gene: TRBV2; j_gene: TRBJ1-2; abundance: NA; d_gene: NA; CDR3aa: CASRDRASGGYTF; CDR3nt: TGTGCCAGCAGGGACAGAGCCAGCGGGGGCTACACCTTC
v_gene: TRBV28; j_gene: TRBJ2-7; abundance: NA; d_gene: NA; CDR3aa: CASMRGELGEQYF; CDR3nt: TGTGCCAGCATGCGGGGCGAGTTGGGAGAGCAGTACTTC
v_gene: TRBV7-9; j_gene: TRBJ2-4; abundance: NA; d_gene: TRBD1; CDR3aa: CASSSLRDRGSNIQYF; CDR3nt: TGTGCCAGCAGCTCCCTCCGGGACAGGGGGTCGAACATTCAGTACTTC
v_gene: TRBV4-2; j_gene: TRBJ1-1; abundance: NA; d_gene: TRBD1; CDR3aa: CASSTRQGASEAFF; CDR3nt: TGTGCCAGCAGCACTCGACAGGGGGCGAGTGAAGCTTTCTTT
v_gene: TRBV6-5; j_gene: TRBJ2-1; abundance: NA; d_gene: TRBD1; CDR3aa: CASSPGQGIYNEQFF; CDR3nt: TGTGCCAGCAGTCCCGGACAGGGGATATACAATGAGCAGTTCTTC
v_gene: TRBV2; j_gene: TRBJ1-5; abundance: NA; d_gene: NA; CDR3aa: CASAGEGQPQHF; CDR3nt: TGTGCCAGCGCGGGGGAGGGTCAGCCCCAGCATTTT
v_gene: TRBV27; j_gene: TRBJ2-7; abundance: NA; d_gene: NA; CDR3aa: CASSPHLGGGRYEQYF; CDR3nt: TGTGCCAGCAGTCCGCACTTGGGGGGAGGTCGATACGAGCAGTACTTC
v_gene: TRBV19; j_gene: TRBJ1-6; abundance: many; d_gene: NA; CDR3aa: CASSRDGPSSYNSPLHF; CDR3nt: TGTGCCAGTAGTCGGGACGGGCCGAGCTCCTATAATTCACCCCTCCACTTT
v_gene: TRBV18; j_gene: TRBJ1-1; abundance: NA; d_gene: TRBD1; CDR3aa: CASSATGYTEAFF; CDR3nt: TGTGCCAGCTCAGCGACAGGGTACACTGAAGCTTTCTTT
v_gene: TRBV28; j_gene: TRBJ2-6; abundance: NA; d_gene: NA; CDR3aa: CASSFTVLLGSGANVLTF; CDR3nt: TGTGCCAGCAGTTTCACCGTCCTCCTGGGCTCTGGGGCCAACGTCCTGACTTTC
v_gene: TRBV28; j_gene: TRBJ1-2; abundance: NA; d_gene: TRBD1; CDR3aa: CASSLLSGGYGYTF; CDR3nt: TGTGCCAGCAGTTTATTGTCAGGGGGATATGGCTACACCTTC
v_gene: TRBV10-3; j_gene: TRBJ1-1; abundance: NA; d_gene: NA; CDR3aa: CAISEVRGSTEAFF; CDR3nt: TGTGCCATCAGTGAAGTCCGAGGGAGCACTGAAGCTTTCTTT
v_gene: TRBV4-1; j_gene: TRBJ2-1; abundance: once; d_gene: NA; CDR3aa: CASSQDAVFTYNEQFF; CDR3nt: TGCGCCAGCAGCCAAGATGCGGTTTTCACCTACAATGAGCAGTTCTTC
v_gene: TRBV6-1; j_gene: TRBJ1-1; abundance: NA; d_gene: NA; CDR3aa: CASIGQRAGDTEAFF; CDR3nt: TGTGCCAGCATTGGTCAACGGGCAGGGGACACTGAAGCTTTCTTT
v_gene: TRBV5-1; j_gene: TRBJ2-3; abundance: NA; d_gene: TRBD1; CDR3aa: CASSHQGEVTDTQYF; CDR3nt: TGCGCCAGCAGCCACCAGGGGGAAGTCACAGATACGCAGTATTTT
v_gene: TRBV9; j_gene: TRBJ1-5; abundance: NA; d_gene: NA; CDR3aa: CASSTYRDGREPQHF; CDR3nt: TGTGCCAGCAGCACCTACCGGGACGGTAGGGAGCCCCAGCATTTT
v_gene: TRBV6-1; j_gene: TRBJ2-5; abundance: NA; d_gene: TRBD2; CDR3aa: CASTEMGLEETQYF; CDR3nt: TGTGCCAGCACCGAAATGGGACTAGAGGAGACCCAGTACTTC
v_gene: TRBV30; j_gene: TRBJ2-5; abundance: NA; d_gene: TRBD2; CDR3aa: CAWSVALAETQYF; CDR3nt: TGTGCCTGGAGTGTAGCACTAGCGGAGACCCAGTACTTC